This T cell receptor (beta chain) was found in a study of T cell responses to AZD1222 COVID-19 vaccine (dated by TCRdb to about 2021). About the full investigation: TCR sequencing was performed for 230 to 250 trial participants, of whom roughly 200 were given two doses of AZD1222 and around 25 were given two doses of MenACWY control vaccine. Trial participants were enrolled into age subgroups of 18-55, 56-69 and 70-plus years, which contained roughly 150, 30 and 60 TCR-sequenced participants, respectively.

Read against the paper, the sample's time point label means: baseline before first vaccination. The meaning of the sample's treatment or condition label: meningococcal conjugate vaccine given as trial control. The vaccinee samples were drawn from two UK trials, COV001 and COV002, one of which was a single-blind randomized controlled phase 2/3 trial testing AZD1222 (ChAdOx1 nCoV-19) in healthy adults. For TCRbeta chain sequencing, PBMC samples from trial participants were taken at day 0 and at day 28 after the second dose. The CDR3 regions of human TCRbeta chains were analyzed by immunosequencing. As for how the authors treated the data: TCRs in the repertoires were compared against a reference library of SARS-CoV-2-specific TCRs that had been generated with the MIRA antigen-specificity platform. Breadth was defined as the fraction of unique TCRs that were SARS-CoV-2-associated. Depth was defined as the fraction of total T cells that were SARS-CoV-2-associated. Each spike-specific TCR was assigned to its reactive spike region and to a CD4 or CD8 class using the MIRA data. Log10-transformed breadth and depth values were compared by one-way ANOVA with Sidak's multiple comparisons tests. The table was pulled from immuneACCESS by TCRdb, which kept in-frame rearrangements only. Such tables lose some clones; where checked, under half of the loss comes from unresolved V genes, and the rest has no known cause. That table supplies the V and J calls and clone size; D and trimming were determined from the DNA. The sample table lists 95,000 to 150,000 clones, more than 85% of them with a count of one. Clones ranked in the top ten supply 11% of the sample.

There are 12 amino acids in the CDR3, from cysteine to phenylalanine inclusive. The DNA shown is the 36-base CDR3, in frame from base 1. V sheds 1 base and J sheds 8 bases, leaving 11 bases between their ends. The germline V gene (reference sequence) provides CDR1 GTSNPN and CDR2 SVGIG. Overall results and qualifications from the work: Conclusions about previously exposed vaccinees were limited because only a handful of AZD1222 recipients were SARS-CoV-2 seropositive at baseline. In the small 56-69-year group, the increase in depth fell short of significance, most likely because of low power. After two AZD1222 doses, both the breadth and the depth of spike-specific TCRs were significantly higher than at day 0 and than in MenACWY recipients. The vaccine-associated CD4 TCRs covered the entire spike protein, and the dominant responses fell in regions 160-218 and 743-854. Because no day 14 peak-response samples were available, repertoires were characterized only after the peak T cell response. Participants were mostly white British and included more females than males, and it was suggested by the authors that clonal diversity may have been underestimated. Reportedly, almost half of the unique spike-specific TCRs recognized epitopes lying outside the regions that are mutated in the B.1.351 and B.1.1.7 variants.

Concerning this clone itself: Its antigen is currently not known. No base-level quality is on record; no much larger clone is a single base apart.

This specimen consisted of peripheral blood, obtained on day 0 of MenACWY control vaccination. In this chain, TRBV30 is recombined with TRBJ1-1, and possibly TRBD1, on 5 matching bases. The receptor's source is an adult in good health. In nucleotides, the sequence is TGTGCCTGGAGTGAGGTTGGGGGGGAAGCTTTCTTT. Its protein reads: CAWSEVGGEAFF.